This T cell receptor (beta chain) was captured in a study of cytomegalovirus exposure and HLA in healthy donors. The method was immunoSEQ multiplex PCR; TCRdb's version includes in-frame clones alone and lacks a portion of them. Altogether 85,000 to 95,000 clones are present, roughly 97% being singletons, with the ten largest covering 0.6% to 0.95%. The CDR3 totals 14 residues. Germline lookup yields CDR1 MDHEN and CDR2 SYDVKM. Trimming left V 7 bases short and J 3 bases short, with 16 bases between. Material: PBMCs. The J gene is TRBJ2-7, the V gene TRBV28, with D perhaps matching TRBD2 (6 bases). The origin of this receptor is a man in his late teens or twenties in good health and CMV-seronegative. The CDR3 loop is CASIEYLGLYEQYF. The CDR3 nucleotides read TGTGCCAGCATCGAGTACCTGGGACTCTACGAGCAGTACTTC.